This T cell receptor beta chain was documented in a study of T cell repertoires in ileal Crohn's disease. Deletions cut 2 bases from V and 2 bases from J, with 9 bases between. The CDR3 contains 14 residues. Germline V CDR1 and CDR2: MNHEY, SVGAGI. Libraries were prepared by immunoSEQ multiplex PCR; TCRdb keeps only in-frame clonotypes and omits some of them. Among around 4,100 clones listed, around 78% were seen once. The sequencing sample was made of ileal tissue. This chain uses TRBV6-5 with TRBJ2-5; weak D call: TRBD1 (5 bases). This TCR was recovered from an adult with Crohn's disease. The DNA for the CDR3 is TGTGCCAGCAGTTACCGCAGGGTACAAGAGACCCAGTACTTC. Translation: CASSYRRVQETQYF.